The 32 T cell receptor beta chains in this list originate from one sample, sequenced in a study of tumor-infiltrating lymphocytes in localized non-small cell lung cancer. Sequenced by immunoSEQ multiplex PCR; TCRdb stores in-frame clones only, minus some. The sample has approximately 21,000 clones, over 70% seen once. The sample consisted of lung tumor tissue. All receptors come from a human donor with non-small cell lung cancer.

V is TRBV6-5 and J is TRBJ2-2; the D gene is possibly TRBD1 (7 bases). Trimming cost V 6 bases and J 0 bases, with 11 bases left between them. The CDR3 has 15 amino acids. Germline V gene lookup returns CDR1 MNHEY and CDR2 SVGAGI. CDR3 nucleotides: TGTGCCAGCAGACCAGGGGGGACGAACACCGGGGAGCTGTTTTTT. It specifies CASRPGGTNTGELFF.

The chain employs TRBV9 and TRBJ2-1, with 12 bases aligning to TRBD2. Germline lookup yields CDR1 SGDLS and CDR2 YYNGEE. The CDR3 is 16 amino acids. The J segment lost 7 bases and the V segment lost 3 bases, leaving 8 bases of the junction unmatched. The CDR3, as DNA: TGTGCCAGCAGCGATAGGACTAGCGGGACGAGGAATGAGCAGTTCTTC. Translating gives CASSDRTSGTRNEQFF.

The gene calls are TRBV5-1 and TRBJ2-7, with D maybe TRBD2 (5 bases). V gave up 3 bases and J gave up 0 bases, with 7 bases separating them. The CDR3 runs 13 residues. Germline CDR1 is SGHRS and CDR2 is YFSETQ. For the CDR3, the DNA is TGCGCCAGCAGCTATGGGAGCTCCTACGAGCAGTACTTC. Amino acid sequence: CASSYGSSYEQYF.

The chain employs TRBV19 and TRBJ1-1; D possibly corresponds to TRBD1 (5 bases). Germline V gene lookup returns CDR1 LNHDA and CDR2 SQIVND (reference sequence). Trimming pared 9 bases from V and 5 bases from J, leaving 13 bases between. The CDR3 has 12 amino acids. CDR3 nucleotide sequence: TGTGCCAGCCGGGGGAGGTTGACTGAAGCTTTCTTT. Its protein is CASRGRLTEAFF. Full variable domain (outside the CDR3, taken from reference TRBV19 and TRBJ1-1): DGGITQSPKYLFRKEGQNVTLSCEQNLNHDAMYWYRQDPGQGLRLIYYSQIVNDFQKGDIAEGYSVSREKKESFPLTVTSAQKNPTAFYLCASRGRLTEAFFGQGTRLTVV.

The chain's CDR3 is CASRSFGGHAYEQYF. Written as DNA, the CDR3 is TGTGCCAGCAGGTCGTTCGGGGGGCACGCGTACGAGCAGTACTTC. The chain uses TRBV6-6 and TRBJ2-7; D is possibly TRBD2 (7 bases). The CDR3 spans 15 residues. Germline V CDR1 and CDR2: MNHNY, SVGAGI (reference sequence). V lost 6 bases to trimming and J lost 4 bases, with 19 bases between them.

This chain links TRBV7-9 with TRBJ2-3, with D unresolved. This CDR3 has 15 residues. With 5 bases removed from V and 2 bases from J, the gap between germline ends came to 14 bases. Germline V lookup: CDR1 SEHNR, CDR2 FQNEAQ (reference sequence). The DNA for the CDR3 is TGTGCCAGCAGCCCTCTTGGCGCGCTCACAGATACGCAGTATTTT. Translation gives CASSPLGALTDTQYF.

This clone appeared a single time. The CDR3 coding sequence is TGCGCCAGCAGTGAGCGCGGAGTCTATGGCTACACCTTC. The encoded protein is CASSERGVYGYTF. The chain recombines TRBV10-2 with TRBJ1-2; D uncertain. V was pared by 2 bases and J by 4 bases, with 8 bases between. The CDR3 runs 13 residues. From germline, CDR1 is WSHSY and CDR2 SAAADI.

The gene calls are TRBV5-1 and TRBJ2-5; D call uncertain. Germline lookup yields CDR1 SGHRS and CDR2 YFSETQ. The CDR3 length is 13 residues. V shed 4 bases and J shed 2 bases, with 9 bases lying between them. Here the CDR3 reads CASSPLLQETQYF. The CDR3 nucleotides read TGCGCCAGCAGCCCACTTCTTCAAGAGACCCAGTACTTC.

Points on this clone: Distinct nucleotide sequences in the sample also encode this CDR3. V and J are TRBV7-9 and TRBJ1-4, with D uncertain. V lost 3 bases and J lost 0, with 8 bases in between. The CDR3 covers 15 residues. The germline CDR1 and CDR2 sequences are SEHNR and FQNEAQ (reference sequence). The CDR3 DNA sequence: TGTGCCAGCAGCTTTCCCTCGACAACTAATGAAAAACTGTTTTTT. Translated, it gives CASSFPSTTNEKLFF.

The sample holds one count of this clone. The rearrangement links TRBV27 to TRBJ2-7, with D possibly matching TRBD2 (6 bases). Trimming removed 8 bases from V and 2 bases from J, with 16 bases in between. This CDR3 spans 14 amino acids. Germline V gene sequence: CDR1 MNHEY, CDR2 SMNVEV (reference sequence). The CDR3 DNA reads TGTGCCAGCCACCCAAGCGGGTACCCCTACGAGCAGTACTTC. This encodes CASHPSGYPYEQYF.

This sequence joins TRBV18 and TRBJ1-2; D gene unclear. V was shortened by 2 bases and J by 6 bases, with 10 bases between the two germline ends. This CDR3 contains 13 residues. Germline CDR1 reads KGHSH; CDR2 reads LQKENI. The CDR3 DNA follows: TGTGCCAGCTCACCAACCGATTACGATGGCTACACCTTC. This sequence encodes CASSPTDYDGYTF.

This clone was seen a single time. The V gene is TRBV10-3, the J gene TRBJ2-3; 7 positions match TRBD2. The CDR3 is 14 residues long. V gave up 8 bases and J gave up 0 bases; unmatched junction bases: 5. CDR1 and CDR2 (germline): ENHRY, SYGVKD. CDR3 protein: CAIGNSGSTDTQYF. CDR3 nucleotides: TGTGCCATCGGGAATAGCGGGAGCACAGATACGCAGTATTTT.

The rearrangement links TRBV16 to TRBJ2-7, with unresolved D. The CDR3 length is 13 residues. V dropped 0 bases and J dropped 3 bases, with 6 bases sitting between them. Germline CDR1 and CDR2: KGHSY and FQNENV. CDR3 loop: CASSQSPIYEQYF. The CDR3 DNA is TGTGCCAGCAGCCAATCCCCAATCTACGAGCAGTACTTC.

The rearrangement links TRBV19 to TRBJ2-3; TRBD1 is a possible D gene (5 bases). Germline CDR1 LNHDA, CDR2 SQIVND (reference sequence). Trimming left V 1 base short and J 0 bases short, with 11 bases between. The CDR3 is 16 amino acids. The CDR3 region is CASSIGTGSSTDTQYF. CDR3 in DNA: TGTGCCAGTAGTATAGGAACAGGTTCTAGCACAGATACGCAGTATTTT.

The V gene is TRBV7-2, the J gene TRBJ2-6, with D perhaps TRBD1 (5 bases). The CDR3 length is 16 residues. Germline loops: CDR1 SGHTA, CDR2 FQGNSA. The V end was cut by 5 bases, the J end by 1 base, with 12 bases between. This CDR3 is CASSPPNRSGANVLTF. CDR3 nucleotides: TGTGCCAGCAGCCCACCCAACAGGTCTGGGGCCAACGTCCTGACTTTC. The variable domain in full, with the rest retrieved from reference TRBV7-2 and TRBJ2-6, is GAGVSQSPSNKVTEKGKDVELRCDPISGHTALYWYRQSLGQGLEFLIYFQGNSAPDKSGLPSDRFSAERTGGSVSTLTIQRTQQEDSAVYLCASSPPNRSGANVLTFGAGSRLTVL.

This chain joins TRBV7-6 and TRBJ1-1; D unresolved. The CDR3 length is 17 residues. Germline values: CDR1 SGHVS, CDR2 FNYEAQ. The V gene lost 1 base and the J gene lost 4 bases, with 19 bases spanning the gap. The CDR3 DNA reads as TGTGCCAGCAGCTTAGTAGGTAGGGCCGGTAGTGTCACTGAAGCTTTCTTT. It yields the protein CASSLVGRAGSVTEAFF.

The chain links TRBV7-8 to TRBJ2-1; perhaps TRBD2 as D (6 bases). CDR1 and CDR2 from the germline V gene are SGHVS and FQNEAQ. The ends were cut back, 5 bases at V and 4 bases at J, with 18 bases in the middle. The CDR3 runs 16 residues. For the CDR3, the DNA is TGTGCCAGCAGCACTTACGGGGGAGCGGCGTACAATGAGCAGTTCTTC. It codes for CASSTYGGAAYNEQFF.

Written as DNA, the CDR3 is TGCGCCAGCAGCTTGGGGGACGGTTACACTGAAGCTTTCTTT. Its protein product is CASSLGDGYTEAFF. V is TRBV5-1 and J is TRBJ1-1; D is possibly TRBD1 (5 bases). There are 14 residues in the CDR3. The germline V and J ends were trimmed by 0 bases and 3 bases, with 9 bases remaining between them. CDR1 is SGHRS, CDR2 YFSETQ, per germline. The whole variable domain, remainder taken from reference TRBV5-1 and TRBJ1-1, is KAGVTQTPRYLIKTRGQQVTLSCSPISGHRSVSWYQQTPGQGLQFLFEYFSETQRNKGNFPGRFSGRQFSNSRSEMNVSTLELGDSALYLCASSLGDGYTEAFFGQGTRLTVV.

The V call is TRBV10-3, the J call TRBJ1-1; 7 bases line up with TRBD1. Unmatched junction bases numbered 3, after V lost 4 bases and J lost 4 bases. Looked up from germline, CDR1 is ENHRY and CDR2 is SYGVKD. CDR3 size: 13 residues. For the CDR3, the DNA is TGTGCCATCAGTGGACAGGGAAGCACTGAAGCTTTCTTT. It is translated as CAISGQGSTEAFF.

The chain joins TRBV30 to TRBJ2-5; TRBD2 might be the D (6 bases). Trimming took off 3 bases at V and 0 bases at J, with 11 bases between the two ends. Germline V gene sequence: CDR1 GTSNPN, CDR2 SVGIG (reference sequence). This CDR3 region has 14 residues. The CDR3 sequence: CAWSRGGDQETQYF. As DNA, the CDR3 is TGTGCCTGGAGCCGAGGAGGGGACCAAGAGACCCAGTACTTC.

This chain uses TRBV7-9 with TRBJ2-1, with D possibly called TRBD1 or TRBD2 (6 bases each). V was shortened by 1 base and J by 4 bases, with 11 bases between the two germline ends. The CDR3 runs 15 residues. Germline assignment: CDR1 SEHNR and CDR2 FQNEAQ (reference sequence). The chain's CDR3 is CASSLDRGPYNEQFF. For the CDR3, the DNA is TGTGCCAGCAGCTTAGACCGGGGGCCTTACAATGAGCAGTTCTTC.

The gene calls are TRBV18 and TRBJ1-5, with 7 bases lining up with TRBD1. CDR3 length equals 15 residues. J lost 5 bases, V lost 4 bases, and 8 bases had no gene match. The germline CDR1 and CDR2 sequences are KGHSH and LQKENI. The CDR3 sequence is CASSQSTGPYQPQHF. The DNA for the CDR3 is TGTGCCAGCTCACAATCGACAGGGCCTTATCAGCCCCAGCATTTT.

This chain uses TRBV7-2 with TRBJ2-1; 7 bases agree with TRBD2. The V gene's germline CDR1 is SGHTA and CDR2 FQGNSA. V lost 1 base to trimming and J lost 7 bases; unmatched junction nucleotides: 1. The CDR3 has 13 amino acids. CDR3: CASSLEGGNEQFF. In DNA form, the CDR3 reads TGTGCCAGCAGCTTAGAGGGAGGGAATGAGCAGTTCTTC.

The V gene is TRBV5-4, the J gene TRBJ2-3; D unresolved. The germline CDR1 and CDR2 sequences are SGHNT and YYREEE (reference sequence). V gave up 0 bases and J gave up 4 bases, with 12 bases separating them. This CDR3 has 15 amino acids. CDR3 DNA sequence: TGTGCCAGCAGCTTGGTTCCCCAGAGTGCAGATACGCAGTATTTT. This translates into CASSLVPQSADTQYF.

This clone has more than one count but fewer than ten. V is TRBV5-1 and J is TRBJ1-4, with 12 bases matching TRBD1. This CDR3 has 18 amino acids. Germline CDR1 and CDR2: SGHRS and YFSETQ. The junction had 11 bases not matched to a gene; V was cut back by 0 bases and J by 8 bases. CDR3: CASSLGDRGRDRREKLFF. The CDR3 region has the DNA TGCGCCAGCAGCTTGGGGGACAGGGGGCGCGATAGAAGGGAAAAACTGTTTTTT.

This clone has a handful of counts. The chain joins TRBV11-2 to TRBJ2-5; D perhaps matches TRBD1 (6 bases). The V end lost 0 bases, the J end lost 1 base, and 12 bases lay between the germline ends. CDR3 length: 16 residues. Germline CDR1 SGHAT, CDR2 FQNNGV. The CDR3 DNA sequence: TGTGCCAGCAGCTTAGATTCGAGACAGGTCCAAGAGACCCAGTACTTC. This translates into CASSLDSRQVQETQYF.

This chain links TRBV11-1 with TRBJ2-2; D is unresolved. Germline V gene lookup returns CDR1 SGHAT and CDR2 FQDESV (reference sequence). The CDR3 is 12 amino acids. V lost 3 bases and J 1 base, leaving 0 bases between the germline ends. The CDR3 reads CASSLNTGELFF. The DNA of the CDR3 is TGTGCCAGCAGCTTGAACACCGGGGAGCTGTTTTTT. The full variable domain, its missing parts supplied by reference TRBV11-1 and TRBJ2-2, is EAEVAQSPRYKITEKSQAVAFWCDPISGHATLYWYRQILGQGPELLVQFQDESVVDDSQLPKDRFSAERLKGVDSTLKIQPAELGDSAMYLCASSLNTGELFFGEGSRLTVL.

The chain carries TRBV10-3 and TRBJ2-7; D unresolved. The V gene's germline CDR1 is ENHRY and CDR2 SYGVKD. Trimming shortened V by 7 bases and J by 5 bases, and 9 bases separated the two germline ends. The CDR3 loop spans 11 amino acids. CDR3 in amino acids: CAIKTSHEQYF. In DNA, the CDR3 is TGTGCCATCAAGACGTCGCACGAGCAGTACTTC.

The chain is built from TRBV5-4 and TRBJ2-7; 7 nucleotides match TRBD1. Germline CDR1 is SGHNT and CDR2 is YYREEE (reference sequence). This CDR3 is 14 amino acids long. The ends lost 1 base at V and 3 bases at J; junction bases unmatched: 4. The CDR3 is CASSLRDRVYEQYF. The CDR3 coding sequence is TGTGCCAGCAGCTTGCGAGACAGGGTCTACGAGCAGTACTTC.

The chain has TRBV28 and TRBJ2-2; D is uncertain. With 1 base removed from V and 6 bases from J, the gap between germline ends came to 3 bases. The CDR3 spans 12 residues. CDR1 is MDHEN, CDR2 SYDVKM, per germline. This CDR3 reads CASSLSSGELFF. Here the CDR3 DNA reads TGTGCCAGCAGTTTATCATCCGGGGAGCTGTTTTTT.

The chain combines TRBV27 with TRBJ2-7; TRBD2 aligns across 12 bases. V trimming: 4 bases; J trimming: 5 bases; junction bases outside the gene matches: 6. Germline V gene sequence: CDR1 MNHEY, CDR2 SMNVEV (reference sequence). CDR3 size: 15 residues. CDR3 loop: CASSSRTSGTHEQYF. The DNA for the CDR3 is TGTGCCAGCAGTTCCAGGACTAGCGGGACTCACGAGCAGTACTTC.

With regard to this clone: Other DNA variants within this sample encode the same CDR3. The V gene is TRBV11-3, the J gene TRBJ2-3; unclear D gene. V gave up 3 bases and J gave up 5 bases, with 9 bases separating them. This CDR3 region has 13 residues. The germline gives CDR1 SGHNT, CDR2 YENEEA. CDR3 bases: TGTGCCAGCAGCTTCCTCCTGGGAGATACGCAGTATTTT. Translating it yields CASSFLLGDTQYF.